The next 13 T cell receptor beta chains were all read from a single sample in a study of cytomegalovirus exposure and HLA in healthy donors. The PCR employed 60 Vbeta primers together with 13 Jbeta primers. Here immunoSEQ multiplex PCR was the method, and the copy in TCRdb shows in-frame clones only, minus some. The repertoire holds over 150,000 clones, about four fifths seen once, with 4.5% to 5.5% in the top ten. The specimen was PBMCs. These receptors all stem from a young man in good health and CMV-seronegative.

The chain joins TRBV5-6 to TRBJ2-7, with 7 bases aligning to TRBD2. The CDR3 contains 14 residues. V was pared by 2 bases and J by 3 bases, with 5 bases of the junction left unmatched. Germline lookup yields CDR1 SGHDT and CDR2 YYEEEE. Written as DNA, the CDR3 is TGTGCCAGCAGCTTTGGGAGGGTAATCTACGAGCAGTACTTC. Translating it yields CASSFGRVIYEQYF.

The chain employs TRBV5-3 and TRBJ2-7; 7 bases are shared with TRBD1. TRBV5-3 is noted as an ORF with a role that remains uncertain. The trim removed 5 bases at V and 2 bases at J, leaving 19 bases unmatched. The CDR3 totals 18 residues. The CDR3: CARSLGPPPGTDTYEQYF. In DNA form, the CDR3 reads TGTGCCAGAAGTCTCGGACCCCCACCCGGGACAGACACCTACGAGCAGTACTTC.

The chain carries TRBV28 and TRBJ2-7; weak D call: TRBD2 (7 bases). V was shortened by 5 bases and J by 6 bases, with 20 bases between the two germline ends. Germline CDR1 is MDHEN and CDR2 is SYDVKM. The CDR3 loop spans 15 amino acids. CDR3 protein: CASSAASGRGSEQYF. The CDR3 bases are TGTGCCAGCAGTGCGGCTTCGGGGAGGGGGAGCGAGCAGTACTTC.

The V gene is TRBV18, the J gene TRBJ1-5, with TRBD1 identical over 11 bases. The CDR3 spans 15 residues. Germline loops: CDR1 KGHSH, CDR2 LQKENI. J gave up 5 bases and V 3 bases, and 3 bases lay outside the gene matches. CDR3: CASSPGTGGDQPQHF. Here the CDR3 DNA reads TGTGCCAGCTCACCCGGGACAGGGGGAGATCAGCCCCAGCATTTT.

The chain couples TRBV4-1 to TRBJ2-3; 8 bases fit TRBD1. CDR1 is MGHRA and CDR2 is YSYEKL in the germline V gene. V gave up 0 bases and J gave up 5 bases; unmatched junction bases: 4. CDR3 length: 15 amino acids. The CDR3 sequence is CASSQETGAVDTQYF. In nucleotides, the CDR3 is TGCGCCAGCAGCCAAGAGACAGGGGCTGTAGATACGCAGTATTTT.

V is TRBV5-6 and J is TRBJ2-5; 8 nucleotides match TRBD1. The CDR3 contains 13 residues. Germline assignment: CDR1 SGHDT and CDR2 YYEEEE. J gave up 6 bases and V 4 bases, and 5 bases lay outside the gene matches. The CDR3 DNA reads as TGTGCCAGCAGCAACCAGGGGGCCCAGACCCAGTACTTC. This codes for CASSNQGAQTQYF.

This chain connects TRBV19 to TRBJ2-7, with 8 positions matching TRBD1. CDR3 length: 14 amino acids. J lost 3 bases, V lost 4 bases, and 5 bases had no gene match. CDR1 LNHDA and CDR2 SQIVND come from the germline V gene (reference sequence). The CDR3 DNA follows: TGTGCCAGTAGTAATGGACAGGGATTCTACGAGCAGTACTTC. Translation: CASSNGQGFYEQYF.

The chain uses TRBV5-1 and TRBJ1-2; 10 nucleotides line up with TRBD1. With 2 bases clipped from V and 7 bases from J, the junction kept 11 bases outside the gene matches. This CDR3 comprises 16 residues. Germline loops: CDR1 SGHRS, CDR2 YFSETQ. The CDR3 DNA follows: TGCGCCAGCAGCTTCCGGACAGGGGGTGCATATGGTGGCTACACCTTC. Translation: CASSFRTGGAYGGYTF.

CDR3 loop: CASSYSKQGGYEQYF. The CDR3 DNA reads as TGTGCCAGCAGTTACTCGAAGCAGGGTGGGTACGAGCAGTACTTC. This chain links TRBV6-6 with TRBJ2-7; the D gene is possibly TRBD1 (5 bases). The germline V gene encodes CDR1 MNHNY and CDR2 SVGAGI (reference sequence). Trimming stripped 0 bases from V and 4 bases from J, with 13 bases between. This CDR3 has 15 residues.

The CDR3 is CASSVQGPTEAFF. CDR3 bases: TGTGCCAGCAGTGTACAGGGGCCCACCGAAGCTTTCTTT. The rearrangement uses TRBV2 and TRBJ1-1; 7 nucleotides agree with TRBD1. Losses at the gene ends were 4 bases for V and 8 bases for J; bases not matched to a gene: 7. This CDR3 is 13 amino acids long. Germline CDR1 reads SNHLY; CDR2 reads FYNNEI.

The CDR3 coding sequence is TGCGCCAGCAGCCAAGAAAAGGACAGGGGGCGCCGGAGCGATGGCTACACCTTC. It codes for CASSQEKDRGRRSDGYTF. The rearrangement uses TRBV4-1 and TRBJ1-2, with 11 positions matching TRBD1. J gave up 6 bases and V 0 bases, and 12 bases lay outside the gene matches. The V gene's germline CDR1 is MGHRA and CDR2 YSYEKL. The CDR3 has 18 amino acids.

The chain uses TRBV7-2 and TRBJ1-2, with TRBD1 matching over 8 bases. The CDR3 sequence is 15 residues long. Per the germline V gene, CDR1 is SGHTA and CDR2 is FQGNSA. Trimming cost V 4 bases and J 3 bases; bases outside gene matches: 7. The CDR3 nucleotides are TGTGCCAGCAGCTCCCCAGGGGGCGAGGACTATGGCTACACCTTC. It translates to CASSSPGGEDYGYTF. The complete variable domain, with remaining parts taken from reference TRBV7-2 and TRBJ1-2, reads GAGVSQSPSNKVTEKGKDVELRCDPISGHTALYWYRQSLGQGLEFLIYFQGNSAPDKSGLPSDRFSAERTGGSVSTLTIQRTQQEDSAVYLCASSSPGGEDYGYTFGSGTRLTVV.

Concerning this clone itself: Other DNA sequences from this sample encode an identical CDR3 as well. The chain couples TRBV6-5 to TRBJ1-2; 9 positions match TRBD1. The CDR3 runs to 12 residues. The germline gives CDR1 MNHEY, CDR2 SVGAGI. J gave up 8 bases and V 8 bases, and 6 bases lay outside the gene matches. Here the CDR3 DNA reads TGTGCCAGCCGGCGGACAGGGGAGGGCTACACCTTC. This encodes CASRRTGEGYTF.